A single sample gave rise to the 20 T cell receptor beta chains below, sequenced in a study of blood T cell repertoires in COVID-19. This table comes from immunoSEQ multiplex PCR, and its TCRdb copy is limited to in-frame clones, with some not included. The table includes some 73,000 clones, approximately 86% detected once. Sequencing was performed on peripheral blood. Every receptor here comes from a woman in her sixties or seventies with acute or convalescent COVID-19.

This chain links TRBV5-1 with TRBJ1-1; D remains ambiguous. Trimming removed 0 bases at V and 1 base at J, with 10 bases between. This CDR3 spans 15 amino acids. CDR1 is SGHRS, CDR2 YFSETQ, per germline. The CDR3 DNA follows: TGCGCCAGCAGCTTGGAGGCGGGAAGGAACACTGAAGCTTTCTTT. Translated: CASSLEAGRNTEAFF.

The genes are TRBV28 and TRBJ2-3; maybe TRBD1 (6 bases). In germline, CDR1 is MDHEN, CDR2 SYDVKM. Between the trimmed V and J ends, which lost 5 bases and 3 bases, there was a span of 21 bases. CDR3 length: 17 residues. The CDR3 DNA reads TGTGCCAGCAGTGAGATGGACAGCAAAAGATGGACAGATACGCAGTATTTT. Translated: CASSEMDSKRWTDTQYF.

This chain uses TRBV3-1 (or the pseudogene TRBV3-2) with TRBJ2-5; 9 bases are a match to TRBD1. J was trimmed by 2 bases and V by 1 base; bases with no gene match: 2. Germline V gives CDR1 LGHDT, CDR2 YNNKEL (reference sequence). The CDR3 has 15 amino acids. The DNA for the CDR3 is TGTGCCAGCAGCCAAGCGGGGACAGGGCAAGAGACCCAGTACTTC. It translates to CASSQAGTGQETQYF.

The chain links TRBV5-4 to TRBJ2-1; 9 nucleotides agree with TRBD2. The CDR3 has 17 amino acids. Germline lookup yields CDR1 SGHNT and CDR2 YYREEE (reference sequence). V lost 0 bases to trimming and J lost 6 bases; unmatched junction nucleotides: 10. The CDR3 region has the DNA TGTGCCAGCAGCTTGGAGGGGCGGCGGGGGGGCCTCAATGAGCAGTTCTTC. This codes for CASSLEGRRGGLNEQFF.

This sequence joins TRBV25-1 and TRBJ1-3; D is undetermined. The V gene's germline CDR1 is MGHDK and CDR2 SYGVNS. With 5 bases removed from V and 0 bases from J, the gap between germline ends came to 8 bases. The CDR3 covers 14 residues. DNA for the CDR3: TGTGCCAGCAGTCTCGGTGTCTCTGGAAACACCATATATTTT. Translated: CASSLGVSGNTIYF.

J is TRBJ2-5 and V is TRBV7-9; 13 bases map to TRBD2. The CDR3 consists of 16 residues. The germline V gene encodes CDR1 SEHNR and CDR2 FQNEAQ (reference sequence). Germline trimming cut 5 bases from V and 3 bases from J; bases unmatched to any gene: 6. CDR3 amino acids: CASSMGLAGWEETQYF. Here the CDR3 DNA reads TGTGCCAGCAGCATGGGACTAGCGGGGTGGGAAGAGACCCAGTACTTC.

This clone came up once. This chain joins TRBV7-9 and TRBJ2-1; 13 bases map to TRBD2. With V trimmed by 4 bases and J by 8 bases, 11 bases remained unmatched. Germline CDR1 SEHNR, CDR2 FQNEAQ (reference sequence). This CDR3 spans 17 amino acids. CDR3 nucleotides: TGTGCCAGCAGCTCCTGGAGGCCCGGACTAGCGGGGGATGAGCAGTTCTTC. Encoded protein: CASSSWRPGLAGDEQFF.

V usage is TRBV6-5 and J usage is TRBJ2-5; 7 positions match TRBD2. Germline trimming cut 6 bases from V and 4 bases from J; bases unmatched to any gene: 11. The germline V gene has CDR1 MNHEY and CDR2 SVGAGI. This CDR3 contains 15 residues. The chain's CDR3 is CASSALRGEGETQYF. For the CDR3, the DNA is TGTGCCAGCAGCGCGCTCCGAGGGGAGGGAGAGACCCAGTACTTC.

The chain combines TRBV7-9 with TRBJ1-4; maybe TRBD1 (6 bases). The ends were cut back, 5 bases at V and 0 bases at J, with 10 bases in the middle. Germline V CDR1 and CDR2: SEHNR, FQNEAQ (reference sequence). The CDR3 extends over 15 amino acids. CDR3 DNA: TGTGCCAGCAGCCCTCCAGGGGCAACTAATGAAAAACTGTTTTTT. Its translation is CASSPPGATNEKLFF.

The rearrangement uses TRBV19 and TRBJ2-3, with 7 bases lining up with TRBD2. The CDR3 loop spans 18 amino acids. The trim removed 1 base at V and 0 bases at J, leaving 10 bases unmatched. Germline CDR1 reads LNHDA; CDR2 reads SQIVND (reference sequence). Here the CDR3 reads CASSIVLSSGASTDTQYF. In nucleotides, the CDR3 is TGTGCCAGTAGTATAGTTCTTTCTAGCGGAGCTAGCACAGATACGCAGTATTTT.

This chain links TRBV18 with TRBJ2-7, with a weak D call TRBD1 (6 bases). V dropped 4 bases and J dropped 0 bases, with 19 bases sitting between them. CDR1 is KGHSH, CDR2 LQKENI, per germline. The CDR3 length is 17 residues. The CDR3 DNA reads TGTGCCAGCTCACTAACCGGGACACGTAGGAGCTCCTACGAGCAGTACTTC. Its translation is CASSLTGTRRSSYEQYF.

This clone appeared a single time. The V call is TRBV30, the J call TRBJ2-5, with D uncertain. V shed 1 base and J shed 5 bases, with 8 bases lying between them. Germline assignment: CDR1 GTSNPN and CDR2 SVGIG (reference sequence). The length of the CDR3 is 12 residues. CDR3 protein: CAWSAKLETQYF. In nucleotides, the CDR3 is TGTGCCTGGAGTGCAAAATTGGAGACCCAGTACTTC. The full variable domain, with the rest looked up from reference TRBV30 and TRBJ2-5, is SQTIHQWPATLVQPVGSPLSLECTVEGTSNPNLYWYRQAAGRGLQLLFYSVGIGQISSEVPQNLSASRPQDRQFILSSKKLLLSDSGFYLCAWSAKLETQYFGPGTRLLVL.

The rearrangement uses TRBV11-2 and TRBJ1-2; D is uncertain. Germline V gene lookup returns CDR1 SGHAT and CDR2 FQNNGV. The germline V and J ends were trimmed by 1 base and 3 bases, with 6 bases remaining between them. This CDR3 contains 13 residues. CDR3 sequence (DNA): TGTGCCAGCAGCTTAGGGCCAGACTATGGCTACACCTTC. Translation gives CASSLGPDYGYTF.

CDR3 residues: CASSLGGEGNTIYF. CDR3 coding DNA: TGTGCCAGCAGTTTGGGAGGGGAAGGAAACACCATATATTTT. The rearrangement uses TRBV28 and TRBJ1-3; perhaps TRBD1 as D (5 bases). Between the trimmed V and J ends, which lost 3 bases and 4 bases, there was a span of 10 bases. Germline V gene sequence: CDR1 MDHEN, CDR2 SYDVKM. CDR3 length: 14 residues.

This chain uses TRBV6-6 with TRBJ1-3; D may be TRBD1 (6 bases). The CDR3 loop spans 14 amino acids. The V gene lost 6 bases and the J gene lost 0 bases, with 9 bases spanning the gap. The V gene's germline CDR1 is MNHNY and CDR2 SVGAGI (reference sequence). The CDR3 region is CASSLQGSGNTIYF. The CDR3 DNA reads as TGTGCCAGCAGCCTACAGGGCTCTGGAAACACCATATATTTT.

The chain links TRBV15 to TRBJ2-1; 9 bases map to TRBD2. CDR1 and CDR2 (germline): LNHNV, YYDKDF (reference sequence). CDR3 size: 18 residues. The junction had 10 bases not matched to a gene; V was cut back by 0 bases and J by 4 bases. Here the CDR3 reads CATSREGSGGTLYNEQFF. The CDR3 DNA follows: TGTGCCACCAGCAGAGAGGGCAGCGGGGGGACCTTATACAATGAGCAGTTCTTC.

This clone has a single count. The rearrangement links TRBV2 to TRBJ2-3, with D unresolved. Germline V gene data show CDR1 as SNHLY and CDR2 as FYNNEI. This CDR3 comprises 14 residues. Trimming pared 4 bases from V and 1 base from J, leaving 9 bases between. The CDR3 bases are TGTGCCAGCAGTGTCGTTGCGGGCACAGATACGCAGTATTTT. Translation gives CASSVVAGTDTQYF. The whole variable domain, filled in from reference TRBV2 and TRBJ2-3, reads EPEVTQTPSHQVTQMGQEVILRCVPISNHLYFYWYRQILGQKVEFLVSFYNNEISEKSEIFDDQFSVERPDGSNFTLKIRSTKLEDSAMYFCASSVVAGTDTQYFGPGTRLTVL.

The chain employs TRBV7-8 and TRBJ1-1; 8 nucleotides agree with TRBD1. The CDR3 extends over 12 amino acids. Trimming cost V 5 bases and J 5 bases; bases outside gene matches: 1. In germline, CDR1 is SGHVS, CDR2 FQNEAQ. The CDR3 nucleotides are TGTGCCAGCAGCACAGGGGGAACTGAAGCTTTCTTT. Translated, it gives CASSTGGTEAFF.

This chain's CDR3 is CASSMSDRGWRELFF. The CDR3 DNA reads as TGTGCCAGTAGTATGTCGGACAGGGGCTGGAGGGAGCTGTTTTTT. The chain recombines TRBV19 with TRBJ2-2, with TRBD1 identical over 9 bases. Germline lookup yields CDR1 LNHDA and CDR2 SQIVND (reference sequence). The V segment lost 3 bases and the J segment 9 bases; nucleotides outside the gene matches: 8. This CDR3 is 15 amino acids long.

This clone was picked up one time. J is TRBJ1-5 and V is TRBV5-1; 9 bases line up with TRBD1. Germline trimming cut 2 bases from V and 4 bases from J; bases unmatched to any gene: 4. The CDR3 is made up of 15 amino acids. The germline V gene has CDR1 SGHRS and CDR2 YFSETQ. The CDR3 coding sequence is TGCGCCAGCAGCTTAGGACAGGGGCGAAATCAGCCCCAGCATTTT. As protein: CASSLGQGRNQPQHF.